This TCR beta chain was recorded in a study of blood T cell repertoires in COVID-19. Study-wide background: Both acute and convalescent COVID-19 samples were obtained from the United States, Italy and Spain. In each case, the material was cDNA or gDNA derived from T cells, B-cell-depleted T cells, or PBMCs.

Authors' processing steps: Using reference gene primer amplification, nucleated cell counts were estimated. TCRdb's copy holds only in-frame clones and misses some; the assay was immunoSEQ multiplex PCR. For V, J and clone size, that table is used; D and trimming come from the DNA. Of under 100,000 clones in the sample, roughly 85% were seen once. Trimming took 4 bases from V and 1 from J; bases not matched to a gene: 6. CDR1 is SGHRS, CDR2 YFSETQ, per germline. This CDR3 is built from 15 residues. The specimen sequenced was peripheral blood. The receptor's source is a man younger than 40 with acute or convalescent COVID-19. The rearrangement links TRBV5-1 to TRBJ1-1; 8 bases match TRBD1. The CDR3 DNA reads TGCGCCAGCAGCCTTACAGGGGGAGCGAACACTGAAGCTTTCTTT. Residues: CASSLTGGANTEAFF.